The T cell receptor beta chain described here comes from a study of Ad26.COV2.S vaccination and SARS-CoV-2 variants. The assay was immunoSEQ multiplex PCR, and TCRdb's table has in-frame clones only and misses some. The sample lists 350,000 to 450,000 clones, approximately 84% occurring once. Findings of the study overall: The TCR-based breadth and depth measures might underestimate overall T cell responses.

CDR1 is SGHVS and CDR2 is FNYEAQ in the germline V gene. The CDR3 has 17 residues. V was clipped by 1 base and J by 3 bases, with 17 bases between them. Indicated treatment: some 20 received Ad26.COV2.S at low or high dose, single or two shots; roughly 5 received placebo; per-sample allocation not given. After the first vaccine or placebo injection, samples were drawn on day 63. In regard to this clone: Its target is unknown.

This sequence was found in a person aged 18 to 65 who received the Ad26.COV2.S COVID-19 vaccine or a placebo. The specimen was peripheral blood, collected in a trial of Ad26.COV2.S vaccine versus placebo. This chain links TRBV7-6 with TRBJ2-3; no firm D call. The CDR3 coding sequence is TGTGCCAGCAGCTTAGTGGTTTCCCCCGGGCTAACAGATACGCAGTATTTT. The encoded protein is CASSLVVSPGLTDTQYF. The complete variable domain, with remaining parts taken from reference TRBV7-6 and TRBJ2-3, reads GAGVSQSPRYKVTKRGQDVALRCDPISGHVSLYWYRQALGQGPEFLTYFNYEAQQDKSGLPNDRFSAERPEGSISTLTIQRTEQRDSAMYRCASSLVVSPGLTDTQYFGPGTRLTVL.